This TCR beta chain came from a study of Ad26.COV2.S vaccination and SARS-CoV-2 variants. Study outcomes and limitations: Vaccine recipients and placebo recipients showed similar non-spike TCR breadth.

This clone turned up a few times. Antigen unknown. This sample includes further DNA sequences coding for the same CDR3. The treatment here: roughly 20 received Ad26.COV2.S at low or high dose, single or two shots; 5 received placebo; per-sample allocation not given. Following the first vaccine or placebo injection, samples were taken on day 63. Built on an Ad26 vector, the vaccine expressed Wuhan-strain SARS-CoV-2 spike. Germline loops: CDR1 MNHEY, CDR2 SMNVEV (reference sequence). The CDR3 runs to 13 residues. The ends were cut back, 0 bases at V and 3 bases at J, with 0 bases in the middle. The protocol was immunoSEQ multiplex PCR, while the TCRdb copy is restricted to in-frame clones and leaves out a portion. The table includes about 680,000 clones, 89% detected once.

The chain carries TRBV27 and TRBJ2-6; no clear D gene. The sequences come from peripheral blood, collected in a trial of Ad26.COV2.S vaccine versus placebo. The origin of this receptor is a person aged 18 to 65 who received the Ad26.COV2.S COVID-19 vaccine or a placebo. CDR3 region: CASSLSGANVLTF. CDR3 coding DNA: TGTGCCAGCAGTTTATCTGGGGCCAACGTCCTGACTTTC.